These 20 T cell receptor beta chains were sequenced from one sample in a study of beta chain features in type 1 diabetes. The whole isolated RNA underwent reverse transcription, so sequencing captured expressed TCRB transcripts. Profiled with immunoSEQ multiplex PCR; TCRdb holds only in-frame clones, not every one. The table records 300,000 or so clones, roughly 8% of them present only once. The specimen was central memory CD4+ T cells from blood. These receptors were collected from a woman aged 18-35 years in good health.

This sequence joins TRBV7-8 and TRBJ1-2; no firm D call. V shed 8 bases and J shed 1 base, with 5 bases lying between them. The CDR3 runs to 11 residues. Germline CDR1 SGHVS, CDR2 FQNEAQ. In DNA form, the CDR3 reads TGTGCCAGCGGGGATAACTATGGCTACACCTTC. It specifies CASGDNYGYTF. Supplemented by reference TRBV7-8 and TRBJ1-2, the full variable domain reads GAGVSQSPRYKVAKRGQDVALRCDPISGHVSLFWYQQALGQGPEFLTYFQNEAQLDKSGLPSDRFFAERPEGSVSTLKIQRTQQEDSAVYLCASGDNYGYTFGSGTRLTVV.

This clone was seen a handful of times. The chain is built from TRBV6-5 and TRBJ1-5; D perhaps matches TRBD1 (5 bases). Looked up from germline, CDR1 is MNHEY and CDR2 is SVGAGI. This CDR3 region has 15 residues. Trimming cost V 0 bases and J 4 bases, with 10 bases left between them. The CDR3 region has the DNA TGTGCCAGCAGTTACTCGATGCGGGGGAATCAGCCCCAGCATTTT. Protein sequence: CASSYSMRGNQPQHF.

The chain has TRBV11-1 and TRBJ2-5; D may be TRBD2 (5 bases). This CDR3 has 16 amino acids. V dropped 4 bases and J dropped 5 bases, with 20 bases sitting between them. Germline CDR1 SGHAT, CDR2 FQDESV (reference sequence). In DNA, the CDR3 is TGTGCCAGCAGCTCCGAAGGACGTGTGAGAGGGGAGACCCAGTACTTC. Its protein is CASSSEGRVRGETQYF. The full variable domain, completed using reference TRBV11-1 and TRBJ2-5, is EAEVAQSPRYKITEKSQAVAFWCDPISGHATLYWYRQILGQGPELLVQFQDESVVDDSQLPKDRFSAERLKGVDSTLKIQPAELGDSAMYLCASSSEGRVRGETQYFGPGTRLLVL.

The rearrangement links TRBV7-3 to TRBJ2-5, with unresolved D. Germline V gene data show CDR1 as SGHTA and CDR2 as FQGTGA. V gave up 1 base and J gave up 4 bases, with 7 bases separating them. This CDR3 comprises 13 residues. The CDR3 is CASSLRMRETQYF. CDR3 in DNA: TGTGCCAGCAGCTTAAGGATGAGAGAGACCCAGTACTTC.

The table lists this clone with a few counts. At one of its ends the junction is not consistent with the germline gene, which may arise from a read error. V usage is TRBV7-3 and J usage is TRBJ2-3; D remains ambiguous. The CDR3 has 16 amino acids. Germline assignment: CDR1 SGHTA and CDR2 FQGTGA. CDR3 amino acids: CASSQVGQASPDTQYF. CDR3 in DNA: TGCGCCAGCAGCCAAGTTGGCCAGGCGTCTCCAGATACGCAGTATTTT.

The chain links TRBV19 to TRBJ1-1; D perhaps matches TRBD1 (5 bases). Trimming left V 10 bases short and J 7 bases short, with 10 bases between. The CDR3 length is 10 residues. Germline CDR1 is LNHDA and CDR2 is SQIVND (reference sequence). CDR3 DNA sequence: TGTGCCACCGGACAACTTGAAGCTTTCTTT. It translates to CATGQLEAFF.

Points on this clone: Other nucleotide sequences from this sample produce the same CDR3. The chain couples TRBV28 to TRBJ1-2, with D tentatively TRBD1 (5 bases). Trimming removed 6 bases at V and 3 bases at J, with 14 bases between. The CDR3 is made up of 14 amino acids. Germline V CDR1 and CDR2: MDHEN, SYDVKM. CDR3 protein: CASSYGAGHYGYTF. For the CDR3, the DNA is TGTGCCAGCAGCTACGGGGCAGGCCACTATGGCTACACCTTC.

This clone was detected only a few times. The chain uses TRBV15 and TRBJ2-7, with no clear D. Trimming removed 0 bases at V and 0 bases at J, with 9 bases between. CDR1 LNHNV and CDR2 YYDKDF come from the germline V gene (reference sequence). The CDR3 sequence is 15 residues long. The CDR3 loop reads CATSREIGPSYEQYF. The CDR3 DNA reads TGTGCCACCAGCAGAGAAATAGGGCCCTCCTACGAGCAGTACTTC.

The chain is built from TRBV4-2 and TRBJ2-1, with 13 bases lining up with TRBD2. Germline trimming cut 4 bases from V and 6 bases from J; bases unmatched to any gene: 9. The CDR3 has 17 residues. Germline loops: CDR1 LGHNA, CDR2 YNFKEQ. The CDR3 sequence is CASSPYQTSGRPNEQFF. Here the CDR3 DNA reads TGTGCCAGCAGCCCGTACCAGACTAGCGGGAGGCCCAATGAGCAGTTCTTC.

V usage is TRBV7-8 and J usage is TRBJ1-3; perhaps TRBD1 as D (5 bases). CDR1 SGHVS and CDR2 FQNEAQ come from the germline V gene. Trimming left V 5 bases short and J 2 bases short, with 22 bases between. The CDR3 runs to 18 residues. The CDR3 DNA sequence: TGTGCCAGCAGCCACATCATTGGGGGTCAGCGTACTGGAAACACCATATATTTT. Translating it yields CASSHIIGGQRTGNTIYF.

This clone was picked up a small number of times. This rearrangement joins TRBV27 to TRBJ2-1, with 11 nucleotides matching TRBD2. J lost 0 bases, V lost 2 bases, and 9 bases had no gene match. The CDR3 runs to 19 residues. CDR1 is MNHEY, CDR2 SMNVEV, per germline (reference sequence). CDR3 region: CASSLRLAGRGSSYNEQFF. Here the CDR3 DNA reads TGTGCCAGCAGTTTACGACTAGCGGGAAGGGGGAGCTCCTACAATGAGCAGTTCTTC.

The chain carries TRBV11-2 and TRBJ2-7; D perhaps matches TRBD1 (5 bases). The CDR3 totals 13 residues. The V and J ends lost 1 base and 6 bases respectively, with 10 bases between them. Germline loops: CDR1 SGHAT, CDR2 FQNNGV. The CDR3 bases are TGTGCCAGCAGCTTAGGCAGGGTTGCCGAGCAGTACTTC. It codes for CASSLGRVAEQYF. The full variable domain, its missing parts supplied by reference TRBV11-2 and TRBJ2-7, is EAGVAQSPRYKIIEKRQSVAFWCNPISGHATLYWYQQILGQGPKLLIQFQNNGVVDDSQLPKDRFSAERLKGVDSTLKIQPAKLEDSAVYLCASSLGRVAEQYFGPGTRLTVT.

The table lists this clone with a few counts. Different DNA sequences within this sample yield the same CDR3. V usage is TRBV19 and J usage is TRBJ2-7; TRBD2 agrees at 10 bases. The length of the CDR3 is 14 residues. V was clipped by 3 bases and J by 2 bases; unmatched bases: 1. Germline V gives CDR1 LNHDA, CDR2 SQIVND (reference sequence). The CDR3 loop is CASSILAGAYEQYF. The CDR3 coding sequence is TGTGCCAGTAGTATTCTAGCGGGGGCCTACGAGCAGTACTTC.

CDR3 residues: CASSTDTGVGYTF. DNA of the CDR3: TGTGCCAGCTCAACAGACACGGGGGTCGGCTACACCTTC. The chain recombines TRBV18 with TRBJ1-2, with D tentatively TRBD1 (5 bases). V was shortened by 5 bases and J by 8 bases, with 15 bases between the two germline ends. The germline CDR1 and CDR2 sequences are KGHSH and LQKENI. The CDR3 is made up of 13 amino acids.

This clone was seen more than once but under ten times. The chain carries TRBV5-8 and TRBJ2-5, with 9 bases that match TRBD1. The CDR3 extends over 15 amino acids. Looked up from germline, CDR1 is SGHTS and CDR2 is YDEGEE. V was pared by 6 bases and J by 5 bases, with 11 bases of the junction left unmatched. The CDR3: CASTKDRGRGETQYF. The CDR3, as DNA: TGTGCCAGCACCAAGGACAGGGGACGGGGGGAGACCCAGTACTTC.

CDR3 in DNA: TGTGCCAGCAGCCTATCTGGAGGCGCTTTCTTT. This translates into CASSLSGGAFF. The V call is TRBV5-6, the J call TRBJ1-1; D gene unclear. The CDR3 sequence is 11 residues long. V lost 4 bases and J lost 11, with 12 bases in between. CDR1 is SGHDT and CDR2 is YYEEEE in the germline V gene.

V and J are TRBV5-6 and TRBJ1-2; D not certain. Trimming took off 7 bases at V and 8 bases at J, with 12 bases between the two ends. The CDR3 contains 11 residues. Germline V CDR1 and CDR2: SGHDT, YYEEEE. CDR3 amino acids: CASASRGGYTF. DNA of the CDR3: TGTGCCAGCGCGTCTCGTGGGGGCTACACCTTC.

This clone was counted many times. The chain recombines TRBV7-2 with TRBJ2-5; D possibly matches TRBD1 or TRBD2 (5 bases each). Germline CDR1 and CDR2: SGHTA and FQGNSA. This CDR3 has 14 residues. V lost 5 bases and J 7 bases, leaving 17 bases between the germline ends. CDR3 nucleotides: TGTGCCAGCAGCCCAGGGACCGCCCTTGGGACCCAGTACTTC. Its protein product is CASSPGTALGTQYF.

This clone has only a few counts. The CDR3 DNA follows: TGTGCCAGCAGTTTATGGGCTAGCGGGAGCGAGCAGTACTTC. As protein: CASSLWASGSEQYF. V and J are TRBV28 and TRBJ2-7; TRBD2 matches 10 bases. This CDR3 has 14 residues. Germline CDR1 reads MDHEN; CDR2 reads SYDVKM. The V gene end was trimmed by 0 bases and the J gene end by 6 bases; junction bases not matched to a gene: 2.

The gene calls are TRBV27 and TRBJ2-3; tentative D call: TRBD1 (6 bases). This CDR3 is 15 amino acids long. The ends were cut back, 4 bases at V and 2 bases at J, with 13 bases in the middle. Germline CDR1 and CDR2: MNHEY and SMNVEV (reference sequence). The CDR3 spells CASSSQGFLTDTQYF. In nucleotides, the CDR3 is TGTGCCAGCAGTTCACAGGGATTCCTCACAGATACGCAGTATTTT.